These T cell receptor beta chains were read from a single sample in a study of human T cells and chemical hapten exposure. TCRdb analysed the RACE reads with MiXCR anew, one entry per CDR3 protein. The sample carries 300,000 to 450,000 distinct CDR3 sequences, 4.5% to 5.5% recorded once. The sequencing here drew on whole blood, taken in connection with sensitization to the hapten diphenylcyclopropenone (DPC). The receptors here all came from a woman aged 45-60 years with alopecia areata. Some clones in this sample may be carry-over from other donors' samples. Each CDR3 is given with its conserved first and last residue. D genes are given only for firm matches. Not all rows give a size; the values are once, few, many and, for expanded clones, a class.

few | TRBD1 | TRBJ1-1 | TRBV20-1 | TGCAGTGCGGCGGGACAGGCAACGTCTGAAGCTTTCTTT | CSAAGQATSEAFF
many | - | TRBJ1-5 | TRBV7-9 | TGTGCCAGCAGTGCCGGGGGTCAGCCCCAGCATTTT | CASSAGGQPQHF
many | TRBD1 | TRBJ2-5 | TRBV10-1 | TGCGCCAGCAGTGATTCAGGGGGCGAAGAGACCCAGTACTTC | CASSDSGGEETQYF
- | - | TRBJ2-5 | TRBV29-1 | TGCAGCGTTCTTGACGGGACGGGGACCCAGTACTTC | CSVLDGTGTQYF
many | - | TRBJ1-2 | TRBV6-1 | TGTGCCAGCAGTGAAGTGGTGGGGGAAAGCTATGGCTACACCTTC | CASSEVVGESYGYTF
- | - | TRBJ1-1 | TRBV2 | TGTGCCAGCTGTGTACTAAACACTGAAGCTTTCTTT | CASCVLNTEAFF
- | TRBD2 | TRBJ2-2 | TRBV3-1 | TGTGCCAGCAGAACAATTAGCGGGGTGAACACCGGGGAGCTGTTTTTT | CASRTISGVNTGELFF
- | TRBD1 | TRBJ1-2 | TRBV3-1 | TGTGCCAGCGGACCCGGGACAGAAGCTGGTGGCTACACCTTC | CASGPGTEAGGYTF
few | - | TRBJ1-1 | TRBV5-4 | TGTGCCAGCAGCGGATCGACAAGGAACACTGAAGCTTTCTTT | CASSGSTRNTEAFF
many | - | TRBJ2-5 | TRBV5-1 | TGCGCCAGCAGCTTGGATCCCCCCCTGGAGACCCAGTACTTC | CASSLDPPLETQYF
many | TRBD1 | TRBJ1-2 | TRBV13 | TGTGCCAGCAGCCGACAGGGGGCTAGGTATGGCTACACCTTC | CASSRQGARYGYTF
few | - | TRBJ1-4 | TRBV12-5 | TGTGCTAGTGGTTTGGGGACAGTCGCCAATGAAAAACTGTTTTTT | CASGLGTVANEKLFF
- | - | TRBJ2-5 | TRBV7-2 | TGTGCCAGCAGCCCCCGACGGACCGGGGAGACCCAGTACTTC | CASSPRRTGETQYF
- | - | TRBJ2-7 | TRBV5-1 | TGCGCCAGCAGCCGGACGGACAACCGCCTGAACGAGCAGTACTTC | CASSRTDNRLNEQYF
- | TRBD2 | TRBJ2-7 | TRBV5-1 | TGCGCCAGCAGCTTGAATGCGGGGGACGAGCAGTACTTC | CASSLNAGDEQYF
many | TRBD2 | TRBJ2-2 | TRBV12-3/TRBV12-4 | TGTGCCAGCAGAATCGCTAGCGGGGCGAACACCGGGGAGCTGTTTTTT | CASRIASGANTGELFF
many | TRBD1 | TRBJ1-2 | TRBV6-2/TRBV6-3 | TGTGCCAGCAGTTACAGGGACAGGGCACCCGGCGGTTATGGCTACACCTTC | CASSYRDRAPGGYGYTF
many | TRBD1 | TRBJ1-2 | TRBV4-1 | TGCGCCAGCAGCCAAGATAAAGGGGGCGCTGCCTATGGCTACACCTTC | CASSQDKGGAAYGYTF
- | - | TRBJ1-5 | TRBV5-1 | TGCGCCAGCAGCTTGATGCCAAATAGCAATCAGCCCCAGCATTTT | CASSLMPNSNQPQHF
many | TRBD2 | TRBJ2-7 | TRBV6-5 | TGTGCCAGTGCCGGGACTAGCGTAGACGAGCAGTACTTC | CASAGTSVDEQYF
many | TRBD2 | TRBJ2-7 | TRBV18 | TGTGCCAGCTCACCCACGTCTGCCGTCCGGGACTACAATTACGAGCAGTACTTC | CASSPTSAVRDYNYEQYF
- | - | TRBJ2-1 | TRBV11-3 | TGTGCCAGCAGCTTAGGACTAGGCTCCTACAATGAGCAGTTCTTC | CASSLGLGSYNEQFF
few | - | TRBJ1-2 | TRBV6-5 | TGTGCCAGCAGCAGACAGGTCAGGGACTATGGCTACACCTTC | CASSRQVRDYGYTF
few | TRBD2 | TRBJ2-1 | TRBV20-1 | TGCAGTGCTAGAGCGAGGACTAGGTCTTACAATGAGCAGTTCTTC | CSARARTRSYNEQFF
many | - | TRBJ2-1 | TRBV11-2 | TGTGCCAGCAGCTACGGACTGGGGGTCGATGAGCAGTTCTTC | CASSYGLGVDEQFF
many | TRBD2 | TRBJ2-4 | TRBV4-1 | TGCGCCAGCAGCCAAGTCCTAGCGGGGGCCAAAAACATTCAGTACTTC | CASSQVLAGAKNIQYF
- | - | TRBJ2-3 | TRBV6-2/TRBV6-3 | TGTGCCAGCAGGTCGGGGATGGGCACAGATACGCAGTATTTT | CASRSGMGTDTQYF
few | - | TRBJ2-1 | TRBV6-5 | TGTGCCAGCAGTTACCAAACCTCCTACAATGAGCAGTTCTTC | CASSYQTSYNEQFF
- | - | TRBJ1-6 | TRBV12-3/TRBV12-4 | TGTGCCAGCAGTTTAGGGCACAAAAGAGGACCCCTCCACTTT | CASSLGHKRGPLHF
- | TRBD2 | TRBJ2-5 | TRBV12-3/TRBV12-4 | TGTGCCAGCAGCCCCCGGGAGGGAGGTCCAGGGGAGACCCAGTACTTC | CASSPREGGPGETQYF
many | TRBD2 | TRBJ2-7 | TRBV30 | TGTGCCTGGAGTAACCTACTAGCGGGAACCTACGAGCAGTACTTC | CAWSNLLAGTYEQYF
many | - | TRBJ2-3 | TRBV3-1 | TGTGCCAGCAGCTTCAAAGTGCCAGGGGGCACAGATACGCAGTATTTT | CASSFKVPGGTDTQYF
many | - | TRBJ2-5 | TRBV20-1 | TGCAGTGCTAGAAGTGGGGAGCGGTCCCAAGAGACCCAGTACTTC | CSARSGERSQETQYF
many | - | TRBJ1-1 | TRBV20-1 | TGCAGTGCTAGTACCCGGACAGCCGGTACTGAAGCTTTCTTT | CSASTRTAGTEAFF
many | TRBD2 | TRBJ2-3 | TRBV20-1 | TGCAGTGCTGCGACTAGCGGGATTCGCCGGTACACAGATACGCAGTATTTT | CSAATSGIRRYTDTQYF
many | - | TRBJ1-2 | TRBV7-9 | TGTGCCAGCAGCTTAGTTGACGGTAGCTATGGCTACACCTTC | CASSLVDGSYGYTF
many | TRBD2 | TRBJ2-7 | TRBV12-3/TRBV12-4 | TGTGCCAGCAGTACTGGGGGAGGGGACGAGCAGTACTTC | CASSTGGGDEQYF
many | - | TRBJ2-6 | TRBV24-1 | TGTGCCACCAGTGATTCTGGGGAGGGACAGGTAGCATATGCTGGGGCCAACGTCCTGACTTTC | CATSDSGEGQVAYAGANVLTF
few | - | TRBJ1-6 | TRBV20-1 | TGCAGTGCTAGGTCGAGCTCCTATAATTCACCCCTCCACTTT | CSARSSSYNSPLHF
- | TRBD2 | TRBJ2-1 | TRBV27 | TGTGCCAGCAGTTATCCCCCCGTACTAGCGGGGGGATCCAATGAGCAGTTCTTC | CASSYPPVLAGGSNEQFF
- | - | TRBJ2-1 | TRBV20-1 | TGCAGTGCTAGAAAACAGGGTATTAAGGGTGCGAATGAGCAGTTCTTC | CSARKQGIKGANEQFF